This T cell receptor beta chain originates from a study of blood T cell repertoires in COVID-19. Study-level background: Both acute and convalescent COVID-19 samples were obtained from the United States, Italy and Spain. Nucleic acid was either cDNA or gDNA, and it came from T cells, B-cell-depleted T cells, or PBMCs.

One Seattle source followed patients from active infection through their disease course. Original data processing: Reference gene primer amplification gave estimated nucleated cell counts. Measured with immunoSEQ multiplex PCR; TCRdb has only the in-frame clones, and not every one. V and J calls plus clone size are reproduced from that table; the DNA served to infer D and trimming. This repertoire shows around 260,000 clones, 91% found once; its top ten account for 2% to 2.5%. The CDR3 contains 18 residues. Looked up from germline, CDR1 is SGHVS and CDR2 is FNYEAQ. V trimming: 5 bases; J trimming: 2 bases; junction bases outside the gene matches: 13.

The rearrangement joins TRBV7-6 to TRBJ2-2; 8 bases are shared with TRBD2. This clonotype was sampled from a woman aged 25 to 39 with COVID-19, enrolled during active disease. The sample taken for sequencing was peripheral blood. The CDR3 reads CASSVQAGTRRNTGELFF. CDR3 nucleotide sequence: TGTGCCAGCAGCGTCCAGGCCGGGACTAGGAGAAACACCGGGGAGCTGTTTTTT.